The clone carrying this TCR beta chain was recorded a few times. The data originate from a study of patients and donors after allogeneic stem cell transplantation. The length of the CDR3 is 15 residues. Deletions cut 2 bases from V and 1 base from J, with 10 bases between. Germline CDR1 reads MDHEN; CDR2 reads SYDVKM. TCRdb fed the RT-PCR reads into MiXCR, producing one record per CDR3 protein. The sample records roughly 190,000 distinct CDR3 sequences, 41% being singletons. The clonotype originates from a human donor who was either an allogeneic HSCT recipient or a stem cell or donor lymphocyte infusion donor (not recorded which). It is not recorded whose cells these are; they may come from a transplant donor. This chain joins TRBV28 and TRBJ2-3; D remains ambiguous. Sequencing input: blood, either unsorted or a sorted T cell fraction (not recorded which). The CDR3 spells CASSLLPPGTDTQYF. CDR3 in DNA: TGTGCCAGCAGTTTACTGCCCCCTGGCACAGATACGCAGTATTTT.